The 25 T cell receptor beta chains below were found in one sample sequenced in a study of control samples from healthy donors and cancer patients. The repertoire was sequenced with immunoSEQ multiplex PCR; TCRdb's copy has only in-frame clones and lacks some. The data hold under 450,000 clones, with around nine tenths observed a single time. Specimen: PBMCs. Source of these receptors: a man aged 40-50 years with head and neck cancer.

In nucleotides, the CDR3 is TGTGCCACCAGTGATTCGGGACTAGGAGGGGAGGAGACCCAGTACTTC. Protein: CATSDSGLGGEETQYF. This chain joins TRBV24-1 and TRBJ2-5; 8 bases agree with TRBD2. Trimming at V came to 2 bases and at J to 5 bases, leaving 9 bases not matched to a gene. CDR3 length equals 16 residues. Per germline, CDR1 KGHDR and CDR2 SFDVKD.

The chain couples TRBV28 to TRBJ2-1; 8 nucleotides match TRBD2. The germline V gene has CDR1 MDHEN and CDR2 SYDVKM. This CDR3 is 19 amino acids long. V lost 5 bases and J lost 10; bases outside the gene matches: 25. CDR3 protein: CASSPWGVGGRPPLREQFF. CDR3 bases: TGTGCCAGCAGTCCGTGGGGGGTAGGCGGGAGGCCACCCTTACGGGAGCAGTTCTTC.

The CDR3 loop is CASSVAGGREQYF. In nucleotides, the CDR3 is TGTGCCAGCAGTGTAGCGGGGGGGCGCGAGCAGTACTTC. This chain links TRBV2 with TRBJ2-7; TRBD2 matches 11 bases. Germline V gives CDR1 SNHLY, CDR2 FYNNEI. The J segment lost 6 bases and the V segment lost 4 bases, leaving 2 bases of the junction unmatched. The CDR3 totals 13 residues.

In its sample, this clone was seen many times. The chain combines TRBV6-4 with TRBJ2-2; 8 nucleotides align to TRBD2. The germline V gene encodes CDR1 MRHNA and CDR2 SNTAGT. The CDR3 covers 14 residues. The V and J ends lost 0 bases and 6 bases, in that order; junction bases with no gene match: 0. The CDR3 DNA sequence: TGTGCCAGCAGTGACTCGACTAGCGCCGGGGAGCTGTTTTTT. Translated, it gives CASSDSTSAGELFF.

This rearrangement joins TRBV6-5 to TRBJ1-2; D is ambiguous. This CDR3 has 15 amino acids. Germline lookup yields CDR1 MNHEY and CDR2 SVGAGI. V shed 7 bases and J shed 4 bases, with 19 bases lying between them. Here the CDR3 DNA reads TGTGCCAGCACTCCATTCTCGGGAGTCGGCTATGGCTACACCTTC. The encoded protein is CASTPFSGVGYGYTF.

The CDR3 bases are TGTGCCAGCAGCTTCGGGATGGGCGGGGAGCTGTTTTTT. It is translated as CASSFGMGGELFF. The chain combines TRBV7-3 with TRBJ2-2; weak D call: TRBD2 (5 bases). The CDR3 length is 13 residues. The V end was cut by 3 bases, the J end by 7 bases, with 9 bases between. Germline-derived CDR1 and CDR2 are SGHTA and FQGTGA.

This clone turned up a few times. The CDR3 loop reads CASSEQGPQPQHF. DNA for the CDR3: TGTGCCAGCAGTGAGCAGGGACCTCAGCCCCAGCATTTT. J is TRBJ1-5 and V is TRBV6-1; D perhaps matches TRBD1 (5 bases). V was trimmed by 3 bases and J by 6 bases, leaving 9 bases between them. The CDR3 is 13 residues long. Germline V lookup: CDR1 MNHNS, CDR2 SASEGT.

The chain joins TRBV12-5 to TRBJ2-3; D gene ambiguous. This CDR3 has 14 residues. Germline CDR1 LGHNT, CDR2 FRNRAP. The V and J ends lost 1 base and 6 bases respectively, with 11 bases between them. CDR3 loop: CASGLGTAADTQYF. The DNA for the CDR3 is TGTGCTAGTGGTTTGGGGACCGCTGCTGATACGCAGTATTTT.

The chain employs TRBV4-2 and TRBJ1-2; D might be TRBD1 (5 bases). This CDR3 contains 15 residues. Trimming removed 5 bases at V and 1 base at J, with 14 bases between. CDR1 is LGHNA and CDR2 is YNFKEQ in the germline V gene. CDR3 sequence (DNA): TGTGCCAGCAGCACTCGGACGGACAATAACTATGGCTACACCTTC. Translating it yields CASSTRTDNNYGYTF.

A single count supports this clone. V usage is TRBV11-3 and J usage is TRBJ2-7, with D perhaps TRBD1 (7 bases). Germline lookup yields CDR1 SGHNT and CDR2 YENEEA. V gave up 5 bases and J gave up 2 bases, with 16 bases separating them. This CDR3 region has 15 residues. In nucleotides, the CDR3 is TGTGCCAGCAGCCAAGGGGGGACAGACACCTACGAGCAGTACTTC. Translation gives CASSQGGTDTYEQYF.

V usage is TRBV18 and J usage is TRBJ2-7; D might be TRBD2 (5 bases). Trimming cost V 2 bases and J 6 bases, with 14 bases left between them. The length of the CDR3 is 14 residues. Germline CDR1 KGHSH, CDR2 LQKENI. The DNA of the CDR3 is TGTGCCAGCTCACCAGACGGGATCCGAGGCGAGCAGTACTTC. Translated, it gives CASSPDGIRGEQYF.

The chain links TRBV6-4 to TRBJ1-6; a weak D match, TRBD1 (5 bases). This CDR3 has 14 amino acids. The V end lost 6 bases, the J end lost 1 base, and 7 bases lay between the germline ends. CDR1 and CDR2 (germline): MRHNA, SNTAGT. CDR3 DNA sequence: TGTGCCAGCAGGGACACTTCCTATAATTCACCCCTCCACTTT. This translates into CASRDTSYNSPLHF.

The rearrangement links TRBV14 to TRBJ1-3, with D perhaps TRBD1 (5 bases). The V gene lost 2 bases and the J gene lost 0 bases, with 11 bases spanning the gap. The CDR3 totals 16 residues. CDR1 is SGHDN, CDR2 FVKESK, per germline. The CDR3 DNA reads TGTGCCAGCAGCCAACCAGGGACCTACTCTGGAAACACCATATATTTT. Amino acid sequence: CASSQPGTYSGNTIYF.

This chain uses TRBV11-3 with TRBJ2-7; 12 nucleotides match TRBD2. This CDR3 region has 15 residues. Germline trimming cut 1 base from V and 5 bases from J; bases unmatched to any gene: 3. Germline V gene lookup returns CDR1 SGHNT and CDR2 YENEEA. CDR3 loop: CASSLGLAGVDEQYF. In DNA, the CDR3 is TGTGCCAGCAGCTTAGGACTAGCGGGAGTCGACGAGCAGTACTTC.

The chain links TRBV3-1 (or the pseudogene TRBV3-2) to TRBJ2-7; 8 bases agree with TRBD1. Trimming removed 1 base from V and 4 bases from J; junction bases left unmatched: 6. CDR1 and CDR2 from the germline V gene are LGHDT and YNNKEL (reference sequence). The CDR3 is 15 amino acids. The CDR3, as DNA: TGTGCCAGCAGCCAAGCCCACAGGGGGATGTACGAGCAGTACTTC. This sequence encodes CASSQAHRGMYEQYF.

CDR3 protein: CASSPGQGLADTQYF. DNA of the CDR3: TGTGCCAGCTCACCGGGACAGGGATTGGCAGATACGCAGTATTTT. V is TRBV27 and J is TRBJ2-3; 9 nucleotides line up with TRBD1. CDR1 and CDR2 (germline): MNHEY, SMNVEV (reference sequence). J gave up 4 bases and V 8 bases, and 10 bases lay outside the gene matches. This CDR3 is 15 amino acids long.

Written as DNA, the CDR3 is TGTGCCAGCAGTTACTCTCTCCAGTCAGGTGGAAACACCATATATTTT. It encodes CASSYSLQSGGNTIYF. The V and J genes are TRBV6-5 and TRBJ1-3; D unresolved. The CDR3 has 16 amino acids. V lost 0 bases and J 3 bases, leaving 12 bases between the germline ends. Germline V gene data show CDR1 as MNHEY and CDR2 as SVGAGI.

This clone has a single count. This chain joins TRBV14 and TRBJ2-1, with D maybe TRBD2 (6 bases). V lost 1 base and J 5 bases, leaving 27 bases between the germline ends. CDR3 length equals 20 residues. The germline CDR1 and CDR2 sequences are SGHDN and FVKESK. CDR3 protein: CASSQVPGFGRESFHNEQFF. CDR3 DNA: TGTGCCAGCAGCCAAGTGCCGGGGTTCGGGCGGGAATCGTTCCACAATGAGCAGTTCTTC.

In its sample, this clone was seen a few times. CDR3 sequence reads: CASSHPSGGNTEAFF. The CDR3 nucleotides read TGTGCCAGCAGCCACCCTAGTGGGGGGAACACTGAAGCTTTCTTT. This chain uses TRBV3-1 (or the pseudogene TRBV3-2) with TRBJ1-1, with a possible D match to TRBD1 (5 bases). V gave up 3 bases and J gave up 1 base, with 12 bases separating them. CDR3 length equals 15 residues. Per the germline V gene, CDR1 is LGHDT and CDR2 is YNNKEL (reference sequence).

The genes are TRBV9 and TRBJ1-5; no definite D call. V lost 0 bases, J lost 0 bases, and 7 bases lay in between. This CDR3 contains 15 residues. Germline CDR1 is SGDLS and CDR2 is YYNGEE. The CDR3 sequence is CASSVGAYSNQPQHF. The CDR3 bases are TGTGCCAGCAGCGTAGGGGCTTATAGCAATCAGCCCCAGCATTTT.

This chain joins TRBV5-1 and TRBJ1-1; no clear D. Germline CDR1 is SGHRS and CDR2 is YFSETQ. The CDR3 loop spans 16 amino acids. Trimming stripped 4 bases from V and 0 bases from J, with 16 bases between. CDR3 DNA: TGCGCCAGCAGCCCCAGAACGGTTGGGGTGAACACTGAAGCTTTCTTT. Translation gives CASSPRTVGVNTEAFF.

This chain links TRBV29-1 with TRBJ2-1; 9 nucleotides align to TRBD2. The CDR3 has 14 amino acids. Germline lookup yields CDR1 SQVTM and CDR2 ANQGSEA. J gave up 3 bases and V 4 bases, and 4 bases lay outside the gene matches. CDR3 nucleotide sequence: TGCAGCGTTGCCAGGACTAGCGACTACAATGAGCAGTTCTTC. It codes for CSVARTSDYNEQFF.

This chain links TRBV4-3 with TRBJ2-5, with D hard to call. With 3 bases removed from V and 5 bases from J, the gap between germline ends came to 16 bases. The CDR3 sequence is 15 residues long. Germline V lookup: CDR1 LGHNA, CDR2 YSLEER. CDR3 sequence reads: CASSQYFKGSETQYF. The CDR3 DNA is TGCGCCAGCAGCCAGTACTTTAAGGGTAGCGAGACCCAGTACTTC.

The chain combines TRBV9 with TRBJ1-3; D uncertain. The germline CDR1 and CDR2 sequences are SGDLS and YYNGEE. This CDR3 is built from 14 residues. V lost 0 bases and J lost 8, with 12 bases in between. Written as DNA, the CDR3 is TGTGCCAGCAGCGTAGGAGCCGGCGGGGACACCATATATTTT. It codes for CASSVGAGGDTIYF.

The chain carries TRBV30 and TRBJ2-3; 12 bases match TRBD1. The CDR3 has 14 amino acids. Germline V gene sequence: CDR1 GTSNPN, CDR2 SVGIG (reference sequence). V shed 4 bases and J 5 bases; nucleotides not matched to a gene: 4. The CDR3, as DNA: TGTGCCTGGACCGGGACAGGGGGCAGAGATACGCAGTATTTT. Residues: CAWTGTGGRDTQYF.